This T cell receptor (beta chain) was sequenced in a study of T cell repertoires in cytomegalovirus infection. Study information: It was the public TCR beta signatures that indicated both CMV infection and matching HLA type.

With respect to this clonotype: Its antigen is unknown.

Overall study findings and caveats: Summed public TCR beta family frequency identified CMV carriers bearing the relevant HLA. The response measured ex vivo was dominated by TCR beta clonotypes (HLA-C-restricted and CMV-specific).

TCRdb itself ran the reads through MiXCR, one entry per CDR3 protein. This sample has fewer than 550,000 distinct CDR3 sequences, with approximately 26% found just once. Sequences were obtained from PBMCs. The TCR was taken from a human donor in good health (CMV status not recorded). Some clones in this sample may be carry-over from other donors' samples.

In DNA, the CDR3 is TGTGCCAGCAGCTGGACCAGGGCCGGGGAGCTGTTTTTT. It encodes CASSWTRAGELFF. The gene calls are TRBV7-2 and TRBJ2-2; maybe TRBD1 (5 bases). The CDR3 totals 13 residues. Germline V gives CDR1 SGHTA, CDR2 FQGNSA. V lost 4 bases and J lost 6, with 9 bases in between.